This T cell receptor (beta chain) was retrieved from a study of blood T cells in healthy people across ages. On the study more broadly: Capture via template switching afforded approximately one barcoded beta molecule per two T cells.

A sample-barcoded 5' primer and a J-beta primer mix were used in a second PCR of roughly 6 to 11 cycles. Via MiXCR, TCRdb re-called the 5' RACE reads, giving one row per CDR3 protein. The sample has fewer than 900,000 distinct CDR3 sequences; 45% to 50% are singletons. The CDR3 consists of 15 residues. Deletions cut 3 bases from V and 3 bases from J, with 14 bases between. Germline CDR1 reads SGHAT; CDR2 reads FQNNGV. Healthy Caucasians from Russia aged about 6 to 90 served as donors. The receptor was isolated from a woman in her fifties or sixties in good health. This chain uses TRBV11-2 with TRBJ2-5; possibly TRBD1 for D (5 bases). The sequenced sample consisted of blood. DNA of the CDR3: TGTGCCAGCAGCTTGCAGGGCGGAAAGGAAGAGACCCAGTACTTC. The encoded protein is CASSLQGGKEETQYF.